The next 21 T cell receptor beta chains were all read from a single sample in a study of blood T cell repertoires in COVID-19. Generated by immunoSEQ multiplex PCR, the TCRdb table keeps only in-frame clones and is missing some. Of approximately 250,000 clones listed, around 80% are singletons. Sequencing was performed on peripheral blood. These receptors all come from a human donor in a cohort sampled during active COVID-19.

The chain joins TRBV15 to TRBJ1-2, with no clear D. Trimming left V 6 bases short and J 2 bases short, with 10 bases between. This CDR3 spans 13 amino acids. CDR1 is LNHNV, CDR2 YYDKDF, per germline (reference sequence). As DNA, the CDR3 is TGTGCCACCAGTCAGATGCAGAACTATGGCTACACCTTC. Encoded protein: CATSQMQNYGYTF.

The chain recombines TRBV10-3 with TRBJ1-2, with 9 bases matching TRBD1. The CDR3 is 13 residues long. After removal of 7 bases from V and 6 bases from J, the junction contained 6 bases not matched to a gene. Germline CDR1 ENHRY, CDR2 SYGVKD. CDR3 sequence (DNA): TGTGCCATCACCGGGACAGGGAGAAATGGCTACACCTTC. Its protein is CAITGTGRNGYTF.

The V gene is TRBV2, the J gene TRBJ2-5; D call uncertain. V was clipped by 5 bases and J by 2 bases, with 6 bases between them. The CDR3 extends over 12 amino acids. The germline CDR1 and CDR2 sequences are SNHLY and FYNNEI. The CDR3: CASSNSQETQYF. The CDR3 bases are TGTGCCAGCAGTAATAGTCAAGAGACCCAGTACTTC. Looking up the rest from reference TRBV2 and TRBJ2-5 gives the full variable domain: EPEVTQTPSHQVTQMGQEVILRCVPISNHLYFYWYRQILGQKVEFLVSFYNNEISEKSEIFDDQFSVERPDGSNFTLKIRSTKLEDSAMYFCASSNSQETQYFGPGTRLLVL.

This clone turned up a few times. The rearrangement links TRBV7-8 to TRBJ2-1, with TRBD2 identical over 8 bases. Germline V gene data show CDR1 as SGHVS and CDR2 as FQNEAQ. CDR3 size: 16 residues. The ends lost 1 base at V and 2 bases at J; junction bases unmatched: 4. CDR3 region: CASSLEAGVTYNEQFF. CDR3 DNA sequence: TGTGCCAGCAGCTTAGAAGCGGGGGTTACCTACAATGAGCAGTTCTTC.

The rearrangement links TRBV28 to TRBJ1-4; a weak D match, TRBD1 (6 bases). The CDR3 has 13 residues. The V gene lost 7 bases and the J gene lost 5 bases, with 11 bases spanning the gap. The germline CDR1 and CDR2 sequences are MDHEN and SYDVKM. The CDR3 region is CASTGRGNEKLFF. The CDR3 DNA sequence: TGTGCCAGCACGGGCAGGGGAAATGAAAAACTGTTTTTT.

The J gene is TRBJ2-5, the V gene TRBV11-2; maybe TRBD1 (6 bases). Trimming shortened V by 5 bases and J by 1 base, and 14 bases separated the two germline ends. CDR1 and CDR2 from the germline V gene are SGHAT and FQNNGV. CDR3 length equals 15 residues. In nucleotides, the CDR3 is TGTGCCAGCAGCCTGACAGGAGTCCTCCAAGAGACCCAGTACTTC. Its translation: CASSLTGVLQETQYF.

This clone was detected only once. The chain is built from TRBV12-3 or TRBV12-4 and TRBJ2-7; 8 nucleotides agree with TRBD2. The CDR3 consists of 12 residues. Trimming took 6 bases from V and 5 from J; bases not matched to a gene: 3. CDR3 coding DNA: TGTGCCAGCAGCCGGACTAGCCACGAGCAGTACTTC. Encoded protein: CASSRTSHEQYF.

This clone was picked up many times. The chain carries TRBV2 and TRBJ2-3; 8 bases map to TRBD1. The ends lost 6 bases at V and 4 bases at J; junction bases unmatched: 3. The CDR3 sequence is 13 residues long. Germline CDR1 SNHLY, CDR2 FYNNEI. DNA of the CDR3: TGTGCCAGCAGGGGGACAGGAGCAGATACGCAGTATTTT. As protein: CASRGTGADTQYF. The full variable domain, its missing parts supplied by reference TRBV2 and TRBJ2-3, is EPEVTQTPSHQVTQMGQEVILRCVPISNHLYFYWYRQILGQKVEFLVSFYNNEISEKSEIFDDQFSVERPDGSNFTLKIRSTKLEDSAMYFCASRGTGADTQYFGPGTRLTVL.

The chain joins TRBV5-1 to TRBJ2-5, with a tentative D call TRBD1 (5 bases). V was clipped by 4 bases and J by 2 bases, with 12 bases between them. Germline CDR1 and CDR2: SGHRS and YFSETQ. The CDR3 is 14 amino acids. As DNA, the CDR3 is TGCGCCAGCAGCAATGGCGCAGGGCAAGAGACCCAGTACTTC. Protein sequence: CASSNGAGQETQYF.

This chain connects TRBV2 to TRBJ2-3; the match to TRBD2 covers 7 bases. J lost 6 bases, V lost 4 bases, and 4 bases had no gene match. From germline, CDR1 is SNHLY and CDR2 FYNNEI. CDR3 size: 13 residues. This CDR3 reads CASSVRGSDTQYF. The CDR3 DNA is TGTGCCAGCAGTGTGCGGGGGTCCGATACGCAGTATTTT.

CDR3 nucleotide sequence: TGTGCCAGCAGTTTACCCCGAGGACAGGGGGCCTACGAGCAGTACTTC. Protein sequence: CASSLPRGQGAYEQYF. V gene TRBV28 combines with J gene TRBJ2-7, with 10 bases identical to TRBD1. Germline CDR1 reads MDHEN; CDR2 reads SYDVKM. This CDR3 region has 16 residues. Trimming cost V 2 bases and J 2 bases; bases outside gene matches: 6.

This clone appeared once. This sequence joins TRBV18 and TRBJ1-1; perhaps TRBD1 as D (5 bases). Trimming stripped 4 bases from V and 4 bases from J, with 16 bases between. The CDR3 has 15 amino acids. CDR1 is KGHSH and CDR2 is LQKENI in the germline V gene. CDR3 bases: TGTGCCAGCTCACGGGTCGGGGCGGGGAGCACTGAAGCTTTCTTT. Translated: CASSRVGAGSTEAFF.

The rearrangement uses TRBV6-5 and TRBJ1-2; D gene uncertain. V lost 5 bases and J lost 2, with 9 bases in between. The CDR3 is 13 amino acids. CDR1 and CDR2 from the germline V gene are MNHEY and SVGAGI. As DNA, the CDR3 is TGTGCCAGCAGTCCTCAAGCGAACTATGGCTACACCTTC. Translation gives CASSPQANYGYTF.

The V gene is TRBV30, the J gene TRBJ1-3; tentatively, D is TRBD1 (6 bases). V was pared by 4 bases and J by 4 bases, with 20 bases between. The length of the CDR3 is 16 residues. Per the germline V gene, CDR1 is GTSNPN and CDR2 is SVGIG (reference sequence). The CDR3, as DNA: TGTGCCTGGAAAACCGGGTACGGGGGGCTGGGAAACACCATATATTTT. Translation gives CAWKTGYGGLGNTIYF.

The chain recombines TRBV7-6 with TRBJ1-4; TRBD1 might be the D (5 bases). V was pared by 4 bases and J by 3 bases, with 9 bases between. The CDR3 is 14 residues long. Looked up from germline, CDR1 is SGHVS and CDR2 is FNYEAQ. The CDR3 nucleotides are TGTGCCAGCAGCTCACAGGCCTCTAATGAAAAACTGTTTTTT. Translated: CASSSQASNEKLFF.

This sequence joins TRBV5-4 and TRBJ2-5, with D maybe TRBD2 (6 bases). Trimming took 0 bases from V and 5 from J, leaving 8 bases between them. The CDR3 spans 13 residues. Germline V CDR1 and CDR2: SGHNT, YYREEE (reference sequence). The CDR3 is CASSLGGVETQYF. The CDR3 coding sequence is TGTGCCAGCAGCTTGGGCGGGGTTGAGACCCAGTACTTC.

The chain recombines TRBV15 with TRBJ1-5; the D gene is possibly TRBD1 (5 bases). Trimming pared 5 bases from V and 2 bases from J, leaving 10 bases between. The germline V gene encodes CDR1 LNHNV and CDR2 YYDKDF (reference sequence). The CDR3 is made up of 14 amino acids. CDR3 loop: CATSSPGGNQPQHF. The CDR3, as DNA: TGTGCCACCAGCTCTCCGGGGGGCAATCAGCCCCAGCATTTT.

The chain links TRBV3-1 (or the pseudogene TRBV3-2) to TRBJ2-7, with 8 bases identical to TRBD2. Germline V gene lookup returns CDR1 LGHDT and CDR2 YNNKEL (reference sequence). V lost 4 bases to trimming and J lost 4 bases; unmatched junction nucleotides: 9. The CDR3 sequence is 15 residues long. The CDR3 coding sequence is TGTGCCAGCAGCCCCCGAACTAGCGGCAATTACGAGCAGTACTTC. It specifies CASSPRTSGNYEQYF.

The gene calls are TRBV9 and TRBJ2-5; 11 bases are a match to TRBD2. Germline V gives CDR1 SGDLS, CDR2 YYNGEE. V lost 1 base to trimming and J lost 5 bases; unmatched junction nucleotides: 4. The CDR3 has 15 amino acids. This CDR3 reads CASSVTSGGRETQYF. The CDR3 DNA reads as TGTGCCAGCAGCGTAACTAGCGGGGGACGGGAGACCCAGTACTTC.

A few counts support this clone. The chain employs TRBV30 and TRBJ2-3; 8 bases align to TRBD1. This CDR3 region has 14 residues. Germline V gives CDR1 GTSNPN, CDR2 SVGIG (reference sequence). With V trimmed by 0 bases and J by 4 bases, 3 bases remained unmatched. The CDR3 here is CAWSVQGGADTQYF. The CDR3 DNA follows: TGTGCCTGGAGTGTACAGGGGGGCGCAGATACGCAGTATTTT.

This chain links TRBV27 with TRBJ1-6; 9 nucleotides agree with TRBD1. Trimming took 6 bases from V and 7 from J; bases not matched to a gene: 7. CDR1 and CDR2 from the germline V gene are MNHEY and SMNVEV (reference sequence). The CDR3 extends over 15 amino acids. The CDR3 loop is CASSWTGVLNSPLHF. CDR3 in DNA: TGTGCCAGCAGCTGGACAGGGGTCCTCAATTCACCCCTCCACTTT.